Given below is one T cell receptor beta chain in context. Its antigen is as yet unknown. This sample was included in a study of beta chain features in type 1 diabetes. The isolated RNA, all of it, was reverse transcribed, so expressed TCRB transcripts were what got sequenced. The repertoire was sequenced with immunoSEQ multiplex PCR; TCRdb's copy has only in-frame clones and lacks some. In the table there are roughly 220,000 clones, around 16% of which are singletons. This CDR3 has 14 residues. The germline CDR1 and CDR2 sequences are MNHEY and SMNVEV (reference sequence). Trimming took off 5 bases at V and 2 bases at J, with 13 bases between the two ends. Study-level findings and limits: Moderate but significant shortening of TCRB CDR3s was recorded in all four CD4+ subsets from Type 1 diabetes patients.

The purity of all sorted populations exceeded 98%. J is TRBJ2-7 and V is TRBV27; possibly TRBD2 for D (6 bases). The sequence came from a man aged 25 to 45 with type 1 diabetes. Sequenced material: naive CD4+ T cells from blood. CDR3 residues: CASSPRGFTYEQYF. The CDR3 DNA is TGTGCCAGCAGTCCACGGGGGTTTACCTACGAGCAGTACTTC.